Shown below are 21 T cell receptor beta chains from a single sample sequenced in a study of regulatory T cells in long-lasting Graves disease. Specified time point: persistent/refractory GD, antithyroid drugs over 5 years with positive TRAb. RNA isolated from PBMCs was used to make the TCR library. Construction of the TCR beta libraries employed iRepertoire HTBI primers in conjunction with Arm-PCR of CDR3 regions. MiXCR, run by TCRdb on the multiplex PCR reads, gives a single entry per CDR3 protein. The repertoire consists of 400,000 to 500,000 distinct CDR3 sequences, with around a fifth occurring once and the leading ten covering around 7%. The sequences come from peripheral blood mononuclear cells (PBMCs), collected when the disease was refractory, from a patient treated with antithyroid drugs. The receptors originated from a female donor with Graves disease.

This chain connects TRBV9 to TRBJ1-2, with no clear D. Germline V gene data show CDR1 as SGDLS and CDR2 as YYNGEE. The V gene lost 3 bases and the J gene lost 7 bases, with 13 bases spanning the gap. This CDR3 has 13 amino acids. The CDR3 reads CASSASSTGGYTF. CDR3 sequence (DNA): TGTGCCAGCAGCGCCTCCTCGACCGGTGGCTACACCTTC.

Many counts were recorded for this clonotype. V is TRBV7-9 and J is TRBJ2-7; 8 positions agree with TRBD1. This CDR3 has 15 amino acids. CDR1 SEHNR and CDR2 FQNEAQ come from the germline V gene (reference sequence). V was pared by 2 bases and J by 3 bases, with 6 bases of the junction left unmatched. The CDR3 bases are TGTGCCAGCAGCTTACCGACAGGGGTCGGCTACGAGCAGTACTTC. It translates to CASSLPTGVGYEQYF.

This clonotype has a count of ten or more. This chain links TRBV27 with TRBJ1-1; no reliable D call. Germline lookup yields CDR1 MNHEY and CDR2 SMNVEV (reference sequence). V lost 4 bases to trimming and J lost 10 bases, with 10 bases between them. The CDR3 consists of 11 residues. The DNA for the CDR3 is TGTGCCAGCAGTTCAAGGGTCGGAGCTTTCTTT. This encodes CASSSRVGAFF.

The rearrangement links TRBV19 to TRBJ2-7, with D hard to call. V lost 0 bases and J 0 bases, leaving 6 bases between the germline ends. The germline V gene has CDR1 LNHDA and CDR2 SQIVND (reference sequence). The CDR3 contains 14 residues. Here the CDR3 reads CASSIDYYSYEQYF. In nucleotides, the CDR3 is TGTGCCAGTAGTATAGATTACTACTCCTACGAGCAGTACTTC.

This clonotype occurred many times. The genes are TRBV4-1 and TRBJ2-7; 12 nucleotides agree with TRBD1. This CDR3 is 15 amino acids long. With 2 bases clipped from V and 5 bases from J, the junction kept 4 bases outside the gene matches. Looked up from germline, CDR1 is MGHRA and CDR2 is YSYEKL. The CDR3 DNA sequence: TGCGCCAGCAGCCAACCGGGACAGGGGGCAAACGAGCAGTACTTC. Translation gives CASSQPGQGANEQYF.

The gene calls are TRBV30 and TRBJ2-7; no clear D gene. Germline V gene sequence: CDR1 GTSNPN, CDR2 SVGIG (reference sequence). Between the trimmed V and J ends, which lost 1 base and 4 bases, there was a span of 5 bases. The CDR3 extends over 11 amino acids. The DNA for the CDR3 is TGTGCCTGGAGTGGATATTACGAGCAGTACTTC. Translated, it gives CAWSGYYEQYF.

The rearrangement uses TRBV7-9 and TRBJ2-5, with TRBD2 identical over 10 bases. The DNA end is more similar to TRBJ2-3, so the J call may be wrong. Per the germline V gene, CDR1 is SEHNR and CDR2 is FQNEAQ (reference sequence). This CDR3 comprises 17 residues. CDR3 in amino acids: CASSLDGSGRAEDTQYF. Written as DNA, the CDR3 is TGTGCCAGCAGCTTAGATGGGAGCGGGAGGGCCGAGGATACGCAGTATTTT.

This clonotype was detected ten times or more. The chain combines TRBV28 with TRBJ2-5; D is unclear. The germline V gene has CDR1 MDHEN and CDR2 SYDVKM. The CDR3 totals 14 residues. V shed 5 bases and J shed 5 bases, with 15 bases lying between them. In DNA form, the CDR3 reads TGTGCCAGCAGTGGAAGCCGGGTCTCTGAGACCCAGTACTTC. Translated: CASSGSRVSETQYF. Based on the CDR3 plus reference TRBV28 and TRBJ2-5, the full variable domain is DVKVTQSSRYLVKRTGEKVFLECVQDMDHENMFWYRQDPGLGLRLIYFSYDVKMKEKGDIPEGYSVSREKKERFSLILESASTNQTSMYLCASSGSRVSETQYFGPGTRLLVL.

With respect to this clonotype: A read error may be the cause here, since a much bigger clone is one base away. CDR3 sequence: CASSYGGIPETQYF. CDR3 nucleotides: TGTGCCAGCAGTTACGGCGGAATCCCAGAGACCCAGTACTTC. V and J are TRBV6-5 and TRBJ2-5; D is ambiguous. The CDR3 is made up of 14 amino acids. V was trimmed by 2 bases and J by 4 bases, leaving 11 bases between them. Germline V lookup: CDR1 MNHEY, CDR2 SVGAGI.

For this clonotype: A much larger clone lies a single base off, so this may be a read error. Since no conserved phenylalanine or tryptophan closes the CDR3, a read error is the likely cause. This rearrangement joins TRBV27 to TRBJ1-1, with D hard to call. This CDR3 has 14 residues. Per the germline V gene, CDR1 is MNHEY and CDR2 is SMNVEV (reference sequence). V shed 4 bases and J shed 5 bases, with 14 bases lying between them. DNA of the CDR3: TGTGCCAGCAGTTCATCCTTCGAAGGTACTGAAGCTTTCCTT. Amino acid sequence: CASSSSFEGTEAFL.

This clonotype was detected many times. The J gene is TRBJ1-6, the V gene TRBV12-3 or TRBV12-4; 7 nucleotides line up with TRBD1. With V trimmed by 6 bases and J by 14 bases, 7 bases remained unmatched. The CDR3 length is 12 residues. The CDR3 region has the DNA TGTGCCAGCAGCCTTGACAGGGCGGCCCTCCACTTT. Translating gives CASSLDRAALHF.

This clonotype was seen only a few times. This chain links TRBV7-9 with TRBJ1-1; 7 nucleotides match TRBD1. The ends lost 0 bases at V and 1 base at J; junction bases unmatched: 2. The CDR3 is made up of 15 amino acids. Germline-derived CDR1 and CDR2 are SEHNR and FQNEAQ (reference sequence). The CDR3 DNA is TGTGCCAGCAGCTTAGCAAGACAGGGGAACACTGAAGCTTTCTTT. Translating gives CASSLARQGNTEAFF.

This clonotype was picked up many times. V gene TRBV19 combines with J gene TRBJ2-2; D is unresolved. The CDR3 is 14 amino acids. From germline, CDR1 is LNHDA and CDR2 SQIVND (reference sequence). The V gene lost 9 bases and the J gene lost 0 bases, with 11 bases spanning the gap. The chain's CDR3 is CASSYGPNTGELFF. CDR3 DNA: TGTGCCAGCAGTTACGGGCCGAACACCGGGGAGCTGTTTTTT.

This clonotype was observed many times. The chain combines TRBV19 with TRBJ1-1; D call uncertain. The V gene's germline CDR1 is LNHDA and CDR2 SQIVND (reference sequence). The CDR3 has 13 amino acids. V was clipped by 3 bases and J by 5 bases, with 10 bases between them. The CDR3 protein is CASSMEGSTEAFF. CDR3 coding DNA: TGTGCCAGTAGTATGGAGGGAAGTACTGAAGCTTTCTTT.

This chain joins TRBV14 and TRBJ2-7; 8 bases fit TRBD2. The CDR3 totals 13 residues. With 0 bases clipped from V and 10 bases from J, the junction kept 5 bases outside the gene matches. Germline loops: CDR1 SGHDN, CDR2 FVKESK. CDR3 nucleotide sequence: TGTGCCAGCAGCCAAGATTTCGCGGGAGGCCAGTACTTC. Its translation is CASSQDFAGGQYF.

This chain joins TRBV6-5 and TRBJ1-3, with TRBD1 identical over 8 bases. The V and J ends lost 0 bases and 2 bases, in that order; junction bases with no gene match: 9. This CDR3 has 18 residues. Germline-derived CDR1 and CDR2 are MNHEY and SVGAGI. Here the CDR3 reads CASSYSSRGRSPGNTIYF. CDR3 DNA: TGTGCCAGCAGTTACTCGAGCAGGGGGCGATCCCCTGGAAACACCATATATTTT.

The J gene is TRBJ2-1, the V gene TRBV11-3, with D maybe TRBD2 (6 bases). This CDR3 is 15 amino acids long. Trimming left V 1 base short and J 9 bases short, with 16 bases between. Germline loops: CDR1 SGHNT, CDR2 YENEEA. The CDR3 spells CASSLVRGRSGEQFF. The CDR3 region has the DNA TGTGCCAGCAGCTTAGTTCGGGGGAGAAGTGGTGAGCAGTTCTTC.

This clonotype was seen many times. This chain uses TRBV12-3 or TRBV12-4 with TRBJ1-2; the match to TRBD1 covers 7 bases. Germline trimming cut 5 bases from V and 4 bases from J; bases unmatched to any gene: 1. The CDR3 has 12 residues. The CDR3 reads CASSAGGYGYTF. CDR3 DNA: TGTGCCAGCAGTGCAGGGGGCTATGGCTACACCTTC.

This clonotype was counted ten times or more. J is TRBJ1-2 and V is TRBV29-1; D uncertain. The CDR3 is 13 residues long. Germline CDR1 is SQVTM and CDR2 is ANQGSEA. V dropped 8 bases and J dropped 4 bases, with 17 bases sitting between them. The CDR3 DNA reads TGCAGCTTCCGCCCCCCCGGGAGCTATGGCTACACCTTC. Protein product: CSFRPPGSYGYTF.

This chain joins TRBV5-1 and TRBJ2-5, with 8 bases matching TRBD2. The trim removed 0 bases at V and 3 bases at J, leaving 10 bases unmatched. Germline CDR1 SGHRS, CDR2 YFSETQ. This CDR3 is 17 amino acids long. CDR3 nucleotides: TGCGCCAGCAGCTTGGCCGGGGGGGGCCGATCTAAAGAGACCCAGTACTTC. Amino acids: CASSLAGGGRSKETQYF.

This sequence joins TRBV20-1 and TRBJ2-7, with 9 positions matching TRBD1. Germline lookup yields CDR1 DFQATT and CDR2 SNEGSKA (reference sequence). This CDR3 region has 14 residues. Trimming at V came to 0 bases and at J to 6 bases, leaving 6 bases not matched to a gene. CDR3 protein: CSARDAGTGSEQYF. The CDR3 DNA reads as TGCAGTGCTAGAGATGCCGGGACAGGGAGCGAGCAGTACTTC.